The next 4 T cell receptor beta chains were all read from a single sample in a study of blood T cell repertoires in COVID-19. Generated by immunoSEQ multiplex PCR, the TCRdb table keeps only in-frame clones and is missing some. Among under 300,000 clones listed, approximately 85% were seen once. The sample was peripheral blood. The receptors were sampled from a man aged 80 or over with acute or convalescent COVID-19.

This clone was seen a single time. The CDR3 sequence: CASSPGPAGRETQYF. The CDR3 DNA follows: TGTGCCAGCAGCCCAGGGCCAGCTGGGAGGGAGACCCAGTACTTC. V usage is TRBV7-8 and J usage is TRBJ2-5; a weak D match, TRBD2 (6 bases). This CDR3 spans 15 amino acids. Per the germline V gene, CDR1 is SGHVS and CDR2 is FQNEAQ. Between the trimmed V and J ends, which lost 5 bases and 5 bases, there was a span of 18 bases.

The J gene is TRBJ1-6, the V gene TRBV2; TRBD1 matches at 7 bases. Germline V gives CDR1 SNHLY, CDR2 FYNNEI. The J segment lost 8 bases and the V segment lost 9 bases, leaving 4 bases of the junction unmatched. This CDR3 region has 12 residues. The CDR3 region is CASGTVDSPLHF. In DNA form, the CDR3 reads TGTGCCAGTGGGACAGTGGATTCACCCCTCCACTTT.

The J gene is TRBJ2-3, the V gene TRBV19; D is ambiguous. Trimming took 4 bases from V and 1 from J, leaving 9 bases between them. CDR3 size: 14 residues. Per the germline V gene, CDR1 is LNHDA and CDR2 is SQIVND (reference sequence). This CDR3 reads CASSREGGTDTQYF. In DNA, the CDR3 is TGTGCCAGTAGTAGAGAAGGAGGCACAGATACGCAGTATTTT.

The genes are TRBV10-2 and TRBJ2-1; 7 bases agree with TRBD1. Trimming took 3 bases from V and 5 from J; bases not matched to a gene: 7. CDR3 size: 15 residues. Germline V gives CDR1 WSHSY, CDR2 SAAADI. The CDR3 bases are TGCGCCAGCAGTGACCAGGGGGTGGGTGACAATGAGCAGTTCTTC. It specifies CASSDQGVGDNEQFF.